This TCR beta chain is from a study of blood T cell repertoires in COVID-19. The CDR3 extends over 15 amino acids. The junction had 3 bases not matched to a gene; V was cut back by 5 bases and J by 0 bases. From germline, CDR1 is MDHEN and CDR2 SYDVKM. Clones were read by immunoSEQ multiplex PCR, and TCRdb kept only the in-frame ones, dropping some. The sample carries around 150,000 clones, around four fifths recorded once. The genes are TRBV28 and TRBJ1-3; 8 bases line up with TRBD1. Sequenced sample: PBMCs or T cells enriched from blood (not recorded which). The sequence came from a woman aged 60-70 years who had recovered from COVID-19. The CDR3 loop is CASSPGGISGNTIYF. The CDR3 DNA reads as TGTGCCAGCAGTCCAGGGGGCATCTCTGGAAACACCATATATTTT. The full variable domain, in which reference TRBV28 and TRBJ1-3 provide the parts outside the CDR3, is DVKVTQSSRYLVKRTGEKVFLECVQDMDHENMFWYRQDPGLGLRLIYFSYDVKMKEKGDIPEGYSVSREKKERFSLILESASTNQTSMYLCASSPGGISGNTIYFGEGSWLTVV.